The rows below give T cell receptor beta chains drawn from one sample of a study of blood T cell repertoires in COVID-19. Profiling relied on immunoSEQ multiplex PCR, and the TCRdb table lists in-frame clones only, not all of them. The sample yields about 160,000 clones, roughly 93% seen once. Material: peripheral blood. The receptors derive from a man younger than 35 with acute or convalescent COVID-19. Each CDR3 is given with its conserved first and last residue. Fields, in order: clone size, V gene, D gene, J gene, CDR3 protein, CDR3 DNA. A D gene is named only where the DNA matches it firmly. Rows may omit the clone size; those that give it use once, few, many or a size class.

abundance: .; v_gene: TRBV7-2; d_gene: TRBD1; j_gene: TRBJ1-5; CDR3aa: CASSWDTGGNQPQHF; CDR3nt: TGTGCCAGCAGCTGGGATACAGGGGGTAATCAGCCCCAGCATTTT
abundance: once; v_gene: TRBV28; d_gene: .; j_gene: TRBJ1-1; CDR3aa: CASTEQFDKAFF; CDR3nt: TGTGCCAGCACTGAACAGTTTGACAAAGCTTTCTTT
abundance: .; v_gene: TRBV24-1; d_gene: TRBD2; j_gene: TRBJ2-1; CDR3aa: CATSTSSGSLGNEQFF; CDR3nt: TGTGCCACCAGTACGTCTAGCGGGAGTTTGGGGAATGAGCAGTTCTTC
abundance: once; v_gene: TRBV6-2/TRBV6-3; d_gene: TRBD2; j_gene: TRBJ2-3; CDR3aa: CASSPRLAGLTDTQYF; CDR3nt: TGTGCCAGCAGCCCCAGACTAGCGGGACTCACAGATACGCAGTATTTT
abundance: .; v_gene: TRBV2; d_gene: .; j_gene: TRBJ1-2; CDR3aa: CASINLQEQPNYGYTF; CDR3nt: TGTGCCAGCATAAATTTACAGGAACAACCTAACTATGGCTACACCTTC
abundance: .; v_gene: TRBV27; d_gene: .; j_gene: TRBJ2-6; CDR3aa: CASSLTSRPGRAVLSGANVLTF; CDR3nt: TGTGCCAGCAGTTTAACCTCAAGGCCCGGGCGGGCGGTCCTCTCTGGGGCCAACGTCCTGACTTTC
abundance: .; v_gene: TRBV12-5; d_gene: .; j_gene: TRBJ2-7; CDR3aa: CASGVGVYEQYF; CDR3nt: TGTGCTAGTGGAGTAGGGGTCTACGAGCAGTACTTC
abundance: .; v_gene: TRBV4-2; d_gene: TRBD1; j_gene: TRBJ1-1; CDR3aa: CASSREAGTAMNTEAFF; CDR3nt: TGTGCCAGCAGCCGCGAAGCCGGGACAGCAATGAACACTGAAGCTTTCTTT
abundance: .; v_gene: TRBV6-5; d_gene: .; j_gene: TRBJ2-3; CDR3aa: CASMIRSDTQYF; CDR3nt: TGTGCCAGCATGATTCGGTCAGATACGCAGTATTTT
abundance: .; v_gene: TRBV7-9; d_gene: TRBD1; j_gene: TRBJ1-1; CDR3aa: CASSLEEGQGNTEAFF; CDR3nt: TGTGCCAGCAGCTTGGAGGAGGGACAGGGGAACACTGAAGCTTTCTTT
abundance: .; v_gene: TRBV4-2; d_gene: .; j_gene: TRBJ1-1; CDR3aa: CASSHIVGSEAFF; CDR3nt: TGTGCCAGCAGCCATATTGTAGGGAGCGAAGCTTTCTTT
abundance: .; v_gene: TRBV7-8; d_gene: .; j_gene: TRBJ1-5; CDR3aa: CASSLGRPKYSNQPQHF; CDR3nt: TGTGCCAGCAGCTTAGGGCGGCCCAAGTATAGCAATCAGCCCCAGCATTTT
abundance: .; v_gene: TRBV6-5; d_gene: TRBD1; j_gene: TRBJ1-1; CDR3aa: CASSVDRDTEAFF; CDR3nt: TGTGCCAGCAGCGTGGACAGGGATACTGAAGCTTTCTTT
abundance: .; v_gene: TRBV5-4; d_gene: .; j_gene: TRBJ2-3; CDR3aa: CASSPAVARGTDTQYF; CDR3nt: TGTGCCAGCAGCCCAGCCGTCGCTCGGGGTACAGATACGCAGTATTTT
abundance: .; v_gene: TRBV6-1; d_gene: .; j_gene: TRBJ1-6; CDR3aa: CASSEGFLNSPLHF; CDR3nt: TGTGCCAGCAGTGAGGGCTTCCTCAATTCACCCCTCCACTTT
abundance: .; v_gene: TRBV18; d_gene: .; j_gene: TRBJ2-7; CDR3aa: CASSPTATGINEQYF; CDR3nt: TGTGCCAGCTCACCTACCGCGACAGGAATAAACGAGCAGTACTTC
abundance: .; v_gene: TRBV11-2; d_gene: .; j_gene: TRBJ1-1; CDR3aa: CASSPPGLRTEAFF; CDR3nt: TGTGCCAGCAGCCCTCCCGGGTTGCGGACTGAAGCTTTCTTT
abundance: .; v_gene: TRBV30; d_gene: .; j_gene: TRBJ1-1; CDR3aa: CALTHKDSLMNTEAFF; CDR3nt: TGTGCCTTGACGCACAAGGACAGCCTCATGAACACTGAAGCTTTCTTT
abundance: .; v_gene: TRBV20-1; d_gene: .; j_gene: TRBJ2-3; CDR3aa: CSASLDFADTQYF; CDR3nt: TGCAGTGCTAGTTTAGACTTCGCGGATACGCAGTATTTT
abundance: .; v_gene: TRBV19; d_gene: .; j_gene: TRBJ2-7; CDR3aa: CASSPGQGGSYEQYF; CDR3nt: TGTGCCAGTAGTCCGGGGCAGGGGGGCTCCTACGAGCAGTACTTC
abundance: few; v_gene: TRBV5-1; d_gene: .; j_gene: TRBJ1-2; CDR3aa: CASSLGDTVSGYTF; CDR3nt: TGCGCCAGCAGCTTGGGTGACACGGTATCTGGCTACACCTTC
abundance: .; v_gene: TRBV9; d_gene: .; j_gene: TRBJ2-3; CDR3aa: CASSVEGGAGTDTQYF; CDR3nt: TGTGCCAGCAGCGTAGAAGGCGGGGCAGGAACAGATACGCAGTATTTT
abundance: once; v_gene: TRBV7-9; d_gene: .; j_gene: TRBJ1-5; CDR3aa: CASSRTSGQPQHF; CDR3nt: TGTGCCAGCAGCCGGACTTCTGGGCAGCCCCAGCATTTT
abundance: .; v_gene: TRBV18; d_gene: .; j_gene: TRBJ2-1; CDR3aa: CASSSTRIDEQFF; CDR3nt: TGTGCCAGCTCATCAACTAGAATCGATGAGCAGTTCTTC
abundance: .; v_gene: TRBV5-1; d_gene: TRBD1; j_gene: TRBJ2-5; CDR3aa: CASSKGTGEVETQYF; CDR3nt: TGCGCCAGCAGCAAAGGGACAGGGGAAGTAGAGACCCAGTACTTC
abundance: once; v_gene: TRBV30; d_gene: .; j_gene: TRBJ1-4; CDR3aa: CAWSVQYRKDEKLFF; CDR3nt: TGTGCCTGGAGTGTACAGTACAGGAAGGATGAAAAACTGTTTTTT
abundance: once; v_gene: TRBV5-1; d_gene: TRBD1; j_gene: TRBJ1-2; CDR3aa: CASSSAGQGGSGYTF; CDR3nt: TGCGCCAGCAGCTCGGCCGGACAGGGGGGATCCGGCTACACCTTC
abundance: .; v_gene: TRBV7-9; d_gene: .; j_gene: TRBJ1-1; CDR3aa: CASSSEGGQNTEAFF; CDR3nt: TGTGCCAGCAGCTCCGAGGGGGGGCAGAACACTGAAGCTTTCTTT
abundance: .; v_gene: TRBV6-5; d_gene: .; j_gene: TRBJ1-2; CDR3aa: CASSRGKGYTF; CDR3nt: TGTGCCAGCAGCAGGGGAAAGGGCTACACCTTC
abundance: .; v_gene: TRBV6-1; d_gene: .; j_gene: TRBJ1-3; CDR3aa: CASSETSGNTIYF; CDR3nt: TGTGCCAGCAGTGAAACATCCGGAAACACCATATATTTT
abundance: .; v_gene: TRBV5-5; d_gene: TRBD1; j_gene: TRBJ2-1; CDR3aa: CASSLSRDRWYEQFF; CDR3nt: TGTGCCAGCAGCTTGTCTCGGGACAGGTGGTATGAGCAGTTCTTC
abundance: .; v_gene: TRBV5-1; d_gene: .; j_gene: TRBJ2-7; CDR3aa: CASSFGFGQGLPYEQYF; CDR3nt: TGCGCCAGCAGCTTCGGGTTTGGGCAGGGGCTACCGTACGAGCAGTACTTC
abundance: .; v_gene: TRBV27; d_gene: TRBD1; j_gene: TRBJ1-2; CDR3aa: CASRRRQGRTPFYGYTF; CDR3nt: TGTGCCAGCAGACGAAGACAGGGGCGTACCCCCTTTTATGGCTACACCTTC
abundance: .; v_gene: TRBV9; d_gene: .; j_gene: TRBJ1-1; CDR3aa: CASRGEGGKAFF; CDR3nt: TGTGCCAGCAGAGGGGAGGGGGGAAAAGCTTTCTTT
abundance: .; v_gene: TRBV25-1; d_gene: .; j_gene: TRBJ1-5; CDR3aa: CASSEGGRVDQPQHF; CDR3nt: TGTGCCAGCAGTGAAGGGGGCAGGGTTGATCAGCCCCAGCATTTT
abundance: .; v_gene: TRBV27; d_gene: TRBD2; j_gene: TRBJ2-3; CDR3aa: CASSAPLAGGPSTDTQYF; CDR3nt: TGTGCCAGCAGTGCACCTCTAGCGGGAGGACCTAGCACAGATACGCAGTATTTT
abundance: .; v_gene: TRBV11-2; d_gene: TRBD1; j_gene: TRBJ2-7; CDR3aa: CASGVRDRPYEQYF; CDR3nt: TGTGCCAGCGGCGTCCGGGACAGGCCCTACGAGCAGTACTTC
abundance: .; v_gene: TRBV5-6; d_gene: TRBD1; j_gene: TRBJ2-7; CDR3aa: CASSPSPNRDRPAYEQYF; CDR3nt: TGTGCCAGCAGCCCCTCCCCAAACCGGGACAGGCCTGCCTACGAGCAGTACTTC
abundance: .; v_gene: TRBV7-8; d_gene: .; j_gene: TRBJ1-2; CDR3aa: CASSRKIIGEGYTF; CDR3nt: TGTGCCAGCAGCCGAAAAATAATAGGGGAAGGCTACACCTTC
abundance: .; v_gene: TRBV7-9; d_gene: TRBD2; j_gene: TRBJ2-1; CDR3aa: CASSFGTSGPYNEQFF; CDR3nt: TGTGCCAGCAGTTTTGGGACTAGCGGGCCCTACAATGAGCAGTTCTTC
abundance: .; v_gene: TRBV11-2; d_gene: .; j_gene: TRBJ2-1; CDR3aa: CASSLTSAGNEQFF; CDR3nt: TGTGCCAGCAGCTTAACGTCAGCGGGCAATGAGCAGTTCTTC
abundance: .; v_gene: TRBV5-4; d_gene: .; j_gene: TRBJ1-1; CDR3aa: CASSRDMNTEAFF; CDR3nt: TGTGCCAGCAGTCGGGACATGAACACTGAAGCTTTCTTT
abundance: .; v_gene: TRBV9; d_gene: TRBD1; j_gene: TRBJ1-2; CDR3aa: CASSQITGQGLWGYGYTF; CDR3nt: TGTGCCAGCAGCCAAATTACAGGACAGGGCCTATGGGGGTATGGCTACACCTTC
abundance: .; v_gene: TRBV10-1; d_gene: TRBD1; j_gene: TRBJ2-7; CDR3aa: CASSESATGNYEQYF; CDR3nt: TGCGCCAGCAGTGAGTCGGCGACAGGGAACTACGAGCAGTACTTC
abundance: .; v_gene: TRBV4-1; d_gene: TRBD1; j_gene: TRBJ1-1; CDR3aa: CASSDRGRVEAFF; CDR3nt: TGCGCCAGCAGCGACAGGGGTCGGGTTGAAGCTTTCTTT
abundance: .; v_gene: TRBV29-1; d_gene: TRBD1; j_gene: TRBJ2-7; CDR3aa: CSVDGTVRGEQYF; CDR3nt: TGCAGCGTTGATGGGACAGTACGGGGCGAGCAGTACTTC
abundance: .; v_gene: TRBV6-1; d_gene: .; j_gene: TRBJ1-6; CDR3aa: CASREGSNSPLHF; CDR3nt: TGTGCCAGCAGGGAAGGGTCTAACTCACCCCTCCACTTT
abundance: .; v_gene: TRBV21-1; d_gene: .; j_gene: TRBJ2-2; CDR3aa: CASSKTRTSGGGELFF; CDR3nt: TGTGCCAGCAGCAAGACCCGGACTAGCGGGGGCGGGGAGCTGTTTTTT
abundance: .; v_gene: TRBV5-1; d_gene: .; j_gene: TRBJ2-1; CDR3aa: CASSGGGGNTYNEQFF; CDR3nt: TGCGCCAGCAGCGGGGGAGGCGGTAATACCTACAATGAGCAGTTCTTC
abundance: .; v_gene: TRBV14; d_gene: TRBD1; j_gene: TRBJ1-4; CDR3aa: CASSQEDYRGVGKLFF; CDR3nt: TGTGCCAGCAGCCAAGAGGATTACAGGGGCGTCGGAAAACTGTTTTTT
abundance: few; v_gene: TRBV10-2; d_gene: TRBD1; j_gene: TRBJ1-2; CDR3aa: CASSEDRGGYGYTF; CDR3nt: TGCGCCAGCAGTGAGGACAGGGGGGGCTATGGCTACACCTTC
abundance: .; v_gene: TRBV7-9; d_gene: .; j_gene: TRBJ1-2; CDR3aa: CASSRSDSRGAGGYTF; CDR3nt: TGTGCCAGCAGCCGTTCTGACAGCCGGGGCGCGGGGGGCTACACCTTC